What follows are 22 T cell receptor beta chains derived from one specimen sequenced in a study of metastatic and nonmetastatic thyroid tumors. Treatment of any kind had been given to no patient before thyroid surgery. Through MiXCR, TCRdb re-clonotyped the PCR reads. The sample has some 41,000 clones, about 13% seen once. Material for sequencing was blood. The receptors come from a female donor with papillary thyroid cancer or a benign thyroid nodule (not recorded which). Some clones in this sample may be carry-over from other donors' samples.

This clone was observed at least ten times. The CDR3, as DNA: TGTGCCAGCAGCCAAGATCTTTCCGGGGAGGGCACTGAAGCTTTCTTT. Its protein is CASSQDLSGEGTEAFF. The V and J genes are TRBV14 and TRBJ1-1; D remains unclear. Germline-derived CDR1 and CDR2 are SGHDN and FVKESK. The CDR3 loop spans 16 amino acids. The germline V and J ends were trimmed by 0 bases and 4 bases, with 15 bases remaining between them.

This clone was seen at least ten times. This rearrangement joins TRBV20-1 to TRBJ2-3; the match to TRBD2 covers 8 bases. V lost 2 bases, J lost 2 bases, and 6 bases stayed unmatched. From germline, CDR1 is DFQATT and CDR2 SNEGSKA (reference sequence). The CDR3 is 15 residues long. The CDR3 DNA reads as TGCAGTGCTAGACCTCCTAGCGGGCTCACAGATACGCAGTATTTT. Encoded protein: CSARPPSGLTDTQYF.

In its sample, this clone was seen many times. This CDR3 is also generated by other DNA sequences in the sample. The CDR3 coding sequence is TGTGCCAGTACTAGCGAGGGTTTTGGGAACACTGAAGCTTTCTTT. Translating gives CASTSEGFGNTEAFF. This sequence joins TRBV19 and TRBJ1-1; D not certain. This CDR3 comprises 15 residues. Trimming took 7 bases from V and 1 from J, leaving 16 bases between them. CDR1 and CDR2 from the germline V gene are LNHDA and SQIVND (reference sequence). Based on the CDR3 plus reference TRBV19 and TRBJ1-1, the full variable domain is DGGITQSPKYLFRKEGQNVTLSCEQNLNHDAMYWYRQDPGQGLRLIYYSQIVNDFQKGDIAEGYSVSREKKESFPLTVTSAQKNPTAFYLCASTSEGFGNTEAFFGQGTRLTVV.

This clone was detected many times. This rearrangement joins TRBV2 to TRBJ1-4; D remains unclear. Germline values: CDR1 SNHLY, CDR2 FYNNEI. V lost 7 bases, J lost 12 bases, and 15 bases lay in between. The CDR3 extends over 12 amino acids. The chain's CDR3 is CASISRGGELFF. The DNA for the CDR3 is TGTGCCAGCATCTCCAGAGGTGGGGAACTGTTTTTT.

At least ten counts were recorded for this clone. V usage is TRBV30 and J usage is TRBJ2-1; 8 bases match TRBD2. Germline V CDR1 and CDR2: GTSNPN, SVGIG (reference sequence). V shed 4 bases and J 2 bases; nucleotides not matched to a gene: 4. CDR3 size: 14 residues. The CDR3: CAWKAGGTYNEQFF. As DNA, the CDR3 is TGTGCCTGGAAGGCGGGAGGAACCTACAATGAGCAGTTCTTC.

This clone was picked up a small number of times. This chain uses TRBV28 with TRBJ1-2; 10 positions agree with TRBD1. This CDR3 comprises 14 residues. The J segment lost 8 bases and the V segment lost 3 bases, leaving 6 bases of the junction unmatched. Germline assignment: CDR1 MDHEN and CDR2 SYDVKM. The CDR3 region has the DNA TGTGCCAGCAGTTTCGGGACAGGGGCGAAGGGCTACACCTTC. Translated: CASSFGTGAKGYTF.

The chain joins TRBV19 to TRBJ1-1, with 7 bases that match TRBD1. The CDR3 spans 13 residues. From germline, CDR1 is LNHDA and CDR2 SQIVND (reference sequence). After removal of 4 bases from V and 7 bases from J, the junction contained 6 bases not matched to a gene. DNA for the CDR3: TGTGCCAGTAGTAGAACAGGGGCGCATGAAGCTTTCTTT. Residues: CASSRTGAHEAFF.

In the case of this clone: This same CDR3 is encoded by further DNA sequences in the sample. J is TRBJ1-1 and V is TRBV6-1; no clear D. The germline V gene encodes CDR1 MNHNS and CDR2 SASEGT. V lost 6 bases and J lost 6, with 20 bases in between. The CDR3 runs 15 residues. CDR3 in DNA: TGTGCCAGCAGCGAATACCCGGGCCGGGTAGCTGAAGCTTTCTTT. As protein: CASSEYPGRVAEAFF.

This clone was seen ten or more times. V gene TRBV2 combines with J gene TRBJ2-5, with 10 positions matching TRBD1. Germline trimming cut 8 bases from V and 5 bases from J; bases unmatched to any gene: 5. Germline assignment: CDR1 SNHLY and CDR2 FYNNEI. The CDR3 spans 13 residues. CDR3 sequence (DNA): TGTGCCAGCGCGGGGGACAGGGGCGAGACCCAGTACTTC. As protein: CASAGDRGETQYF.

The chain links TRBV7-9 to TRBJ2-1, with 7 bases that match TRBD2. The CDR3 has 13 residues. V lost 7 bases, J lost 9 bases, and 9 bases stayed unmatched. Germline V gene data show CDR1 as SEHNR and CDR2 as FQNEAQ (reference sequence). DNA for the CDR3: TGTGCCAGCATCATAGTGGGAGGGGCTGAGCAGTTCTTC. It is translated as CASIIVGGAEQFF.

In its sample, this clone was seen many times. The genes are TRBV27 and TRBJ1-1; tentatively, D is TRBD1 (5 bases). From germline, CDR1 is MNHEY and CDR2 SMNVEV (reference sequence). The CDR3 runs 16 residues. With 0 bases removed from V and 5 bases from J, the gap between germline ends came to 16 bases. CDR3 DNA: TGTGCCAGCAGTTTATCGAGGGGTGGGACCTCTACTGAAGCTTTCTTT. This codes for CASSLSRGGTSTEAFF.

This clone was detected ten times or more. The J gene is TRBJ1-6, the V gene TRBV28; maybe TRBD1 (5 bases). The CDR3 has 15 residues. Deletions cut 7 bases from V and 4 bases from J, with 14 bases between. Germline V lookup: CDR1 MDHEN, CDR2 SYDVKM. CDR3 coding DNA: TGTGCCAGCAACCCGGCAGGGATTTATAATTCACCCCTCCACTTT. Encoded protein: CASNPAGIYNSPLHF.

This clone was counted at least ten times. The chain employs TRBV27 and TRBJ2-1; no clear D gene. V lost 5 bases and J 0 bases, leaving 5 bases between the germline ends. This CDR3 has 13 residues. CDR1 is MNHEY and CDR2 is SMNVEV in the germline V gene (reference sequence). The CDR3 nucleotides are TGTGCCAGCAGTCTTAGCTCCTACAATGAGCAGTTCTTC. Encoded protein: CASSLSSYNEQFF.

This clone was detected ten times or more. This CDR3 is also generated by other DNA sequences in the sample. The rearrangement joins TRBV20-1 to TRBJ2-4; TRBD1 might be the D (5 bases). There are 9 residues in the CDR3. Germline V gene data show CDR1 as DFQATT and CDR2 as SNEGSKA (reference sequence). V dropped 4 bases and J dropped 13 bases, with 8 bases sitting between them. The CDR3 DNA reads as TGCAGTGCTAACCCAGGGCAGTACTTC. Protein product: CSANPGQYF.

There are many counts of this clone. This chain uses TRBV20-1 with TRBJ2-5, with 9 bases aligning to TRBD2. The germline gives CDR1 DFQATT, CDR2 SNEGSKA (reference sequence). The CDR3 spans 13 residues. J gave up 5 bases and V 6 bases, and 7 bases lay outside the gene matches. CDR3 sequence: CSAVRAGGETQYF. The CDR3 region has the DNA TGCAGTGCGGTCAGGGCGGGGGGGGAGACCCAGTACTTC.

In its sample, this clone was seen a few times. The chain joins TRBV6-1 to TRBJ2-7; a weak D match, TRBD2 (6 bases). Trimming shortened V by 7 bases and J by 6 bases, and 25 bases separated the two germline ends. Germline V CDR1 and CDR2: MNHNS, SASEGT. The CDR3 runs 16 residues. In DNA form, the CDR3 reads TGTGCCAGCACGCGGACTATCGGAAGTAGGCTCGGCGAGCAGTACTTC. Translating gives CASTRTIGSRLGEQYF.

This clone was seen only a few times. This could be a read error, since a much larger clone is one nucleotide away. The chain carries TRBV25-1 and TRBJ2-3; D call uncertain. CDR1 and CDR2 (germline): MGHDK, SYGVNS. The CDR3 consists of 14 residues. CDR3 DNA sequence: TGTGCCAGCGGTGAATTGGCAGACACAGATACGCAGTATTTT. It codes for CASGELADTDTQYF.

This clone was detected ten times or more. The CDR3 sequence is CSARDYARGNTGELFF. Here the CDR3 DNA reads TGCAGTGCTAGAGATTATGCGAGGGGGAACACCGGGGAGCTGTTTTTT. The chain employs TRBV20-1 and TRBJ2-2, with D tentatively TRBD1 or TRBD2 (5 bases each). Per the germline V gene, CDR1 is DFQATT and CDR2 is SNEGSKA (reference sequence). The V end was cut by 0 bases, the J end by 1 base, with 12 bases between. The CDR3 contains 16 residues.

This clone appeared a few times. This chain connects TRBV28 to TRBJ2-1; TRBD2 aligns across 7 bases. The ends lost 6 bases at V and 9 bases at J; junction bases unmatched: 17. The CDR3 is 16 residues long. Germline V gene lookup returns CDR1 MDHEN and CDR2 SYDVKM. The CDR3 sequence: CASSQPGLSKDPEQFF. CDR3 nucleotides: TGTGCCAGCAGCCAACCGGGACTATCGAAGGATCCTGAGCAGTTCTTC.

This clone was picked up many times. The chain links TRBV7-4 to TRBJ2-1, with a weak D call TRBD2 (5 bases). V shed 3 bases and J shed 8 bases, with 20 bases lying between them. From germline, CDR1 is SGHVT and CDR2 SQSDAQ. The CDR3 is 16 amino acids. CDR3 in amino acids: CASSFGRGWGWDEQFF. CDR3 bases: TGTGCCAGCAGCTTTGGGCGCGGGTGGGGTTGGGATGAGCAGTTCTTC.

The V and J genes are TRBV24-1 and TRBJ2-1; 16 bases match TRBD2. J was trimmed by 0 bases and V by 3 bases; bases with no gene match: 10. The CDR3 consists of 21 residues. Germline V gene data show CDR1 as KGHDR and CDR2 as SFDVKD. DNA of the CDR3: TGTGCCACCAGTGATACCCCCGGGACTAGCGGGAGGGCCACCTCCTACAATGAGCAGTTCTTC. Amino acids: CATSDTPGTSGRATSYNEQFF.

This clone was recorded a few times. The J gene is TRBJ2-7, the V gene TRBV7-8; 8 bases line up with TRBD1. There are 14 residues in the CDR3. Germline CDR1 SGHVS, CDR2 FQNEAQ. The ends lost 6 bases at V and 4 bases at J; junction bases unmatched: 8. DNA of the CDR3: TGTGCCAGCAGTCCGGACAGGGTAATATACGAGCAGTACTTC. Translating gives CASSPDRVIYEQYF.